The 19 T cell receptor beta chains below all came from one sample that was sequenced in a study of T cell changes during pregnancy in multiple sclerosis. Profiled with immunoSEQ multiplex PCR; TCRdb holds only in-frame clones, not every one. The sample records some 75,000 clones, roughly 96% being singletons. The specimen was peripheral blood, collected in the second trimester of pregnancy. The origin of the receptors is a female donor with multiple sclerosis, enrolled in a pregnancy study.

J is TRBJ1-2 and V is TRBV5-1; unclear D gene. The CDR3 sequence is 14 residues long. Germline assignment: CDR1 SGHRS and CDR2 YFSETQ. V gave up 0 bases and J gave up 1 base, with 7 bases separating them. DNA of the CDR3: TGCGCCAGCAGCTTGGGGTACGGTAACTATGGCTACACCTTC. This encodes CASSLGYGNYGYTF. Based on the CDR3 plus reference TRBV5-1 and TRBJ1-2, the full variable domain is KAGVTQTPRYLIKTRGQQVTLSCSPISGHRSVSWYQQTPGQGLQFLFEYFSETQRNKGNFPGRFSGRQFSNSRSEMNVSTLELGDSALYLCASSLGYGNYGYTFGSGTRLTVV.

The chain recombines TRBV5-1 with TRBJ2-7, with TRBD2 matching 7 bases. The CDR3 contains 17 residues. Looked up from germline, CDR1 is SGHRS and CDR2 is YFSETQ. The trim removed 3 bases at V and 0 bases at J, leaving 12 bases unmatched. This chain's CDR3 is CASSYGSAGRSSYEQYF. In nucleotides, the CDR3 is TGCGCCAGCAGCTATGGGTCGGCCGGGAGGAGCTCCTACGAGCAGTACTTC. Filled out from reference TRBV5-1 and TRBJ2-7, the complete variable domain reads KAGVTQTPRYLIKTRGQQVTLSCSPISGHRSVSWYQQTPGQGLQFLFEYFSETQRNKGNFPGRFSGRQFSNSRSEMNVSTLELGDSALYLCASSYGSAGRSSYEQYFGPGTRLTVT.

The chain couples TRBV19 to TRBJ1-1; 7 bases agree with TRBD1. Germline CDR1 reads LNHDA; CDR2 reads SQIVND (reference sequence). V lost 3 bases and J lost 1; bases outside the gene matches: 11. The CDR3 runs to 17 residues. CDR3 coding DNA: TGTGCCAGTAGTATTGCCCCGACAGGGTGGGGGAACACTGAAGCTTTCTTT. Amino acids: CASSIAPTGWGNTEAFF.

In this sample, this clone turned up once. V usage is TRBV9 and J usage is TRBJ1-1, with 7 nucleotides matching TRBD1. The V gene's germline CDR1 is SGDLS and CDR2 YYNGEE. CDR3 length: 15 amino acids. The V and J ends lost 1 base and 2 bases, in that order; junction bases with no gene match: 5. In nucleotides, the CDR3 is TGTGCCAGCAGCGTACACGCAGGGGGAAACACTGAAGCTTTCTTT. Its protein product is CASSVHAGGNTEAFF.

For the CDR3, the DNA is TGTGCCAGCAGTTATCGTGCGGGAACTGGAAACACCATATATTTT. This encodes CASSYRAGTGNTIYF. The chain has TRBV6-5 and TRBJ1-3; D not certain. Germline values: CDR1 MNHEY, CDR2 SVGAGI. Trimming left V 3 bases short and J 2 bases short, with 11 bases between. The CDR3 has 15 amino acids.

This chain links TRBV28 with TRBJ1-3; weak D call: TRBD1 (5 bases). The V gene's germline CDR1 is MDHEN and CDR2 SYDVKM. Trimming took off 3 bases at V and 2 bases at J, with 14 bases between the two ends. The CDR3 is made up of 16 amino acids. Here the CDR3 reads CASSFGAGGPGNTIYF. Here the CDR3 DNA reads TGTGCCAGCAGTTTCGGGGCGGGAGGACCTGGAAACACCATATATTTT.

For the CDR3, the DNA is TGTGCCAGCAGTTTTGGAACGGGAGCGACGAGCTATGGCTACACCTTC. Protein sequence: CASSFGTGATSYGYTF. V is TRBV28 and J is TRBJ1-2, with D hard to call. The germline CDR1 and CDR2 sequences are MDHEN and SYDVKM. Between the trimmed V and J ends, which lost 3 bases and 4 bases, there was a span of 18 bases. This CDR3 is built from 16 residues.

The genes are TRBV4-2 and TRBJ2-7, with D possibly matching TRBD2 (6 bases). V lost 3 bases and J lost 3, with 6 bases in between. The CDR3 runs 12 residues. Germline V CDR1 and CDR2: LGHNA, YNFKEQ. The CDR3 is CASSQGGYEQYF. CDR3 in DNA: TGTGCCAGCAGCCAGGGGGGCTACGAGCAGTACTTC.

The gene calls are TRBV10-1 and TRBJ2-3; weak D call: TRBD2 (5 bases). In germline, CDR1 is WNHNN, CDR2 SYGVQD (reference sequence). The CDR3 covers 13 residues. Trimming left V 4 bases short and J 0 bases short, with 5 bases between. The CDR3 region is CASSGTSTDTQYF. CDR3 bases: TGCGCCAGCAGTGGGACTAGCACAGATACGCAGTATTTT.

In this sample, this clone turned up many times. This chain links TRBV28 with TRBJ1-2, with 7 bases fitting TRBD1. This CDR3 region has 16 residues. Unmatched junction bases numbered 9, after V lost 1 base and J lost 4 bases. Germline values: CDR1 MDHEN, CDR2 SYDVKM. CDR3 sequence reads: CASSLYRGTIGYGYTF. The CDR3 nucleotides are TGTGCCAGCAGTTTATACAGGGGTACCATAGGCTATGGCTACACCTTC.

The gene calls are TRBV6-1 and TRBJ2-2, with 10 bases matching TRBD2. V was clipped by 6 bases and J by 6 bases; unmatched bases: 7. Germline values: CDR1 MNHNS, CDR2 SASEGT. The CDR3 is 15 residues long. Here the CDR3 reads CASSPLAGVAGELFF. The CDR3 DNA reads TGTGCCAGCAGCCCTCTAGCGGGAGTCGCCGGGGAGCTGTTTTTT.

As DNA, the CDR3 is TGTGCCAGCAGTGAGAACAGGGGGTCGGAGACCCAGTACTTC. Its translation: CASSENRGSETQYF. The chain carries TRBV5-5 and TRBJ2-5; 8 bases are shared with TRBD1. V lost 5 bases, J lost 5 bases, and 8 bases stayed unmatched. Germline V gene lookup returns CDR1 SGHKS and CDR2 YYEKEE (reference sequence). There are 14 residues in the CDR3.

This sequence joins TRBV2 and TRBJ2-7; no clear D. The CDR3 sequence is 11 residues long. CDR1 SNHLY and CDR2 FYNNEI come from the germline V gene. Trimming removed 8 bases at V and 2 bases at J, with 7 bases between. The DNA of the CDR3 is TGTGCCAGCGGCGGAGCCTACGAGCAGTACTTC. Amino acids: CASGGAYEQYF.

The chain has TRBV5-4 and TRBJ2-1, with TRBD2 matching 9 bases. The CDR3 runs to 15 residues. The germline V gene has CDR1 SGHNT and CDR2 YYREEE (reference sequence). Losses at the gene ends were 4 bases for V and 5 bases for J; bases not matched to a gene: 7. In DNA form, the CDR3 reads TGTGCCAGCAGCGGGCGACTAGCGGCCAACAATGAGCAGTTCTTC. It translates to CASSGRLAANNEQFF. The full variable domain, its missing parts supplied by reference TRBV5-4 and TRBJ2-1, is ETGVTQSPTHLIKTRGQQVTLRCSSQSGHNTVSWYQQALGQGPQFIFQYYREEENGRGNFPPRFSGLQFPNYSSELNVNALELDDSALYLCASSGRLAANNEQFFGPGTRLTVL.

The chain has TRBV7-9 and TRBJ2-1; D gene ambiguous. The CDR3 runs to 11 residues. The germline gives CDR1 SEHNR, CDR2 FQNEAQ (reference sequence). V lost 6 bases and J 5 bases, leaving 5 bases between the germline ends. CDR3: CASSFDNEQFF. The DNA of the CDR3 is TGTGCCAGCAGTTTCGACAATGAGCAGTTCTTC.

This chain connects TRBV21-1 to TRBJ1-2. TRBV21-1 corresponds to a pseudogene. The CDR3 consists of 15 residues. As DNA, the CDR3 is TGTGCCAGCAGCAAAAAAGATAGACTGTGCTATGGCTACACCTTC. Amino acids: CASSKKDRLCYGYTF.

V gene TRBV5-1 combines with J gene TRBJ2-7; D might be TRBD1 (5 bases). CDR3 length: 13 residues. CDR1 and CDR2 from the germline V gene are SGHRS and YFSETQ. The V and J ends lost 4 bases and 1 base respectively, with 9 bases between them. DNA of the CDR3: TGCGCCAGCAGCAAGGGGATTTCCTACGAGCAGTACTTC. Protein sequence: CASSKGISYEQYF.

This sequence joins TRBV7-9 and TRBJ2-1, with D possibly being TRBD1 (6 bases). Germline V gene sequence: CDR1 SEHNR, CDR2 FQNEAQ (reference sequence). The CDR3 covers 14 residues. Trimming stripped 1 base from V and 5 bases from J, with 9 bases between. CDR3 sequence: CASSLGTEHNEQFF. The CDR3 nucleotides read TGTGCCAGCAGCTTAGGGACAGAACACAATGAGCAGTTCTTC.

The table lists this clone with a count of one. The CDR3 coding sequence is TGTGCCAGCAGCTTACGCCCCCGGACAGGGGGGTCCTACGAGCAGTACTTC. Its translation: CASSLRPRTGGSYEQYF. The gene calls are TRBV7-9 and TRBJ2-7, with 10 bases matching TRBD1. Per germline, CDR1 SEHNR and CDR2 FQNEAQ (reference sequence). The CDR3 loop spans 17 amino acids. V trimming: 2 bases; J trimming: 1 base; junction bases outside the gene matches: 8.